This is a list of T cell receptor beta chains from one sample in a study of T cells in Graves' hyperthyroidism and ophthalmopathy. TCRdb itself ran the multiplex PCR reads through MiXCR, one entry per CDR3 protein. The sample shows around 300,000 distinct CDR3 sequences, roughly 14% of them seen only once. Sequencing was done on a sample of blood. Receptors were obtained from a woman aged 30 to 39 with Graves' hyperthyroidism. The conserved cysteine and the conserved F or W are not part of the CDR3 here. For some rows the clone size is stated as once, few or many, or as a class when expanded; others skip it.

size | V | CDR3
many | TRBV14 | ASSQAVDRGHGYT
few | TRBV28 | ASSRRAPYEQY
many | TRBV28 | ASSLGIQGGGQPQH
many | TRBV12-3/TRBV12-4 | ASRWGRSDNEQF
many | TRBV10-3 | AISPMGQGTDTQY
many | TRBV28 | ASSPFLSGRYTDTQY
few | TRBV30 | AWRVQGAAETQY
- | TRBV6-5 | ASRSSGTGSYEQY
- | TRBV19 | ASSSQGLSGNTIY
- | TRBV9 | ASSVGDRGLYEQY
- | TRBV24-1 | AIDGYNEQF
many | TRBV28 | ASSRRQNTEAF
few | TRBV19 | ASVGSYQPQH
many | TRBV20-1 | SARDVMSYEQY
- | TRBV28 | ASRSSGTGTGELF
- | TRBV4-2 | ASSQDPASPNQPQH
- | TRBV20-1 | SAAGTAVREQF
- | TRBV29-1 | SVTGQAYEQY
- | TRBV4-1 | ASSQEPGVRVEQY
many | TRBV28 | ASSLPQGTLSGNTIY
- | TRBV19 | ASSTLGGAGANQPQH
many | TRBV7-9 | ASSLDTSQETQY
many | TRBV28 | ASGTTGGNTEAF
many | TRBV7-2 | ASSLWEGGGTQY
many | TRBV11-2 | ASSLESGSKVAGELF
- | TRBV3-1 | ASSRGDRGPTGELF
few | TRBV7-6 | ASSSPGFTDTQY
many | TRBV20-1 | SAQQGREKLF
- | TRBV20-1 | SARSGTGPTEAF
many | TRBV10-2 | ASREAGGGYEQY
- | TRBV19 | ASTLVGRTEAF
- | TRBV2 | ASRRDRGPDTQH
few | TRBV6-1 | ASRERGAVLGGYT
many | TRBV11-1 | ASSFFAENTGELF
- | TRBV9 | ASSVTLDWSGELF
few | TRBV6-1 | ASSPRSSGEQF
many | TRBV7-6 | ASSFPLAGLYEQF
- | TRBV20-1 | SARHFGGADTQY
few | TRBV6-2/TRBV6-3 | ASSDRAADTQY
few | TRBV27 | ASSLGRSHTDTQY
many | TRBV9 | ASSQGTASYEQY
- | TRBV12-3/TRBV12-4 | ASRAEGQTLPIY
few | TRBV7-3 | ASSRLRTGELF
- | TRBV6-1 | ASGEKLEIGEQY
few | TRBV29-1 | SVEALTEGSNTGELF
many | TRBV20-1 | SASQGVTIY
many | TRBV11-2 | ASSPSVGKAAKNIQY
- | TRBV20-1 | SASVSANTEAF